Following are 10 T cell receptor beta chains from one sample sequenced in a study of blood T cell repertoires in COVID-19. This table comes from immunoSEQ multiplex PCR, and its TCRdb copy is limited to in-frame clones, with some not included. The repertoire holds some 320,000 clones, with under 90% as singletons. The specimen was PBMCs or T cells enriched from blood (not recorded which). All receptors come from a man aged 55-75 years who had recovered from COVID-19.

The chain joins TRBV9 to TRBJ2-6, with a tentative D call TRBD2 (6 bases). Looked up from germline, CDR1 is SGDLS and CDR2 is YYNGEE. The ends were cut back, 0 bases at V and 2 bases at J, with 18 bases in the middle. The CDR3 totals 19 residues. The DNA for the CDR3 is TGTGCCAGCAGCGTAGGGGTAGGGAAGGGGAGGCCTGGGGCCAACGTCCTGACTTTC. Its protein is CASSVGVGKGRPGANVLTF.

The chain couples TRBV14 to TRBJ2-3, with a tentative D call TRBD1 (6 bases). CDR3 length: 15 residues. CDR1 and CDR2 (germline): SGHDN, FVKESK. V shed 1 base and J shed 3 bases, with 11 bases lying between them. In DNA, the CDR3 is TGTGCCAGCAGCCAAGGCAGGGGAAGGACAGATACGCAGTATTTT. This encodes CASSQGRGRTDTQYF.

The rearrangement uses TRBV6-5 and TRBJ1-6, with D maybe TRBD1 (5 bases). Germline-derived CDR1 and CDR2 are MNHEY and SVGAGI. The CDR3 has 15 amino acids. Trimming cost V 4 bases and J 2 bases, with 9 bases left between them. CDR3 sequence (DNA): TGTGCCAGCAGTTTTGCAGGGACCTATAATTCACCCCTCCACTTT. Translated: CASSFAGTYNSPLHF.

This chain connects TRBV6-5 to TRBJ2-4; D gene ambiguous. The CDR3 contains 13 residues. Germline V gene sequence: CDR1 MNHEY, CDR2 SVGAGI. Deletions cut 6 bases from V and 1 base from J, with 7 bases between. The CDR3 loop is CASRTEAKNIQYF. The CDR3 DNA is TGTGCCAGCAGAACAGAGGCCAAAAACATTCAGTACTTC.

The chain couples TRBV4-3 to TRBJ2-1; TRBD2 agrees at 8 bases. Germline trimming cut 4 bases from V and 12 bases from J; bases unmatched to any gene: 5. CDR3 length equals 12 residues. Germline assignment: CDR1 LGHNA and CDR2 YSLEER. The CDR3 DNA follows: TGCGCCAGCAGCCCCGAGGCGGGGGGGCAGTTCTTC. It is translated as CASSPEAGGQFF.

The genes are TRBV12-3 or TRBV12-4 and TRBJ2-1; D gene unclear. The CDR3 has 12 residues. V was pared by 5 bases and J by 4 bases, with 6 bases between. The CDR3 loop is CASSDGYNEQFF. CDR3 DNA sequence: TGTGCCAGCAGTGACGGGTACAATGAGCAGTTCTTC.

This rearrangement joins TRBV5-4 to TRBJ1-1; tentative D call: TRBD1 (5 bases). Trimming took off 4 bases at V and 2 bases at J, with 21 bases between the two ends. There are 17 residues in the CDR3. Germline CDR1 SGHNT, CDR2 YYREEE (reference sequence). In DNA form, the CDR3 reads TGTGCCAGCAGCCTGGAATCCAGACAGCGCCTAAACACTGAAGCTTTCTTT. It yields the protein CASSLESRQRLNTEAFF.

This sequence joins TRBV29-1 and TRBJ2-3; tentatively, D is TRBD2 (7 bases). Between the trimmed V and J ends, which lost 6 bases and 1 base, there was a span of 14 bases. This CDR3 is 14 amino acids long. The V gene's germline CDR1 is SQVTM and CDR2 ANQGSEA. The CDR3 nucleotides read TGCAGCGTCCAAGGGGGGGTTGGCACAGATACGCAGTATTTT. It specifies CSVQGGVGTDTQYF.

The chain combines TRBV6-1 with TRBJ1-2; possible D gene TRBD1, 6 bases. Germline V gene data show CDR1 as MNHNS and CDR2 as SASEGT. Trimming cost V 2 bases and J 0 bases, with 7 bases left between them. CDR3 length equals 14 residues. CDR3 in DNA: TGTGCCAGCAGTGAACAGGGGTCTAACTATGGCTACACCTTC. It yields the protein CASSEQGSNYGYTF.

This clone was counted between two and nine times. V gene TRBV7-8 combines with J gene TRBJ2-7, with D perhaps matching TRBD2 (6 bases). The CDR3 covers 16 residues. The germline gives CDR1 SGHVS, CDR2 FQNEAQ. Trimming pared 4 bases from V and 3 bases from J, leaving 19 bases between. The CDR3 DNA sequence: TGTGCCAGCAGCTCCACCGGGACTGGACTTGTCTACGAGCAGTACTTC. Translated, it gives CASSSTGTGLVYEQYF.